The table lists the clone carrying this T cell receptor beta chain with many counts. Its antigen is still unknown. The entry originates in a study of T cell repertoires in cytomegalovirus infection. Each CDR3 protein is one row after TCRdb ran MiXCR on the reads. The sample contains roughly 500,000 distinct CDR3 sequences, 33% of which appear only once. Broader study findings: HLA-C-restricted CMV-specific TCR beta clonotypes were dominant in the ex vivo response.

The CDR3 covers 19 residues. Germline-derived CDR1 and CDR2 are SEHNR and FQNEAQ (reference sequence). With 9 bases clipped from V and 0 bases from J, the junction kept 11 bases outside the gene matches. V usage is TRBV7-9 and J usage is TRBJ2-6, with TRBD2 identical over 13 bases. The sample in question was cultured PBMCs, obtained from culture after CMV antigen stimulation. This clonotype was obtained from a human donor in good health (CMV status not recorded). Some clones in this sample may be carry-over from other donors' samples. The CDR3 region is CARGTSGTFPLSGANVLTF. The DNA of the CDR3 is TGTGCCAGAGGGACTAGCGGGACCTTCCCCCTCTCTGGGGCCAACGTCCTGACTTTC.